A single T cell receptor beta chain is shown here with its context. The target antigen is unknown. Trimming took off 1 base at V and 1 base at J, with 12 bases between the two ends. The CDR3 extends over 16 amino acids. CDR1 and CDR2 (germline): SGHTA, FQGNSA. The sample originates from a study of blood T cells in healthy people across ages. General study results and limits: Among T cells, TCR beta diversity per million cells dropped roughly linearly as age rose.

Next came a second PCR, run for about 7 to 12 cycles, which used a sample-barcoded 5' primer along with a J-beta primer mix. MiXCR was run by TCRdb on the 5' RACE reads, yielding one entry per CDR3 protein. The sample has more than 700,000 distinct CDR3 sequences, around 45% seen once. Sequenced: blood. The V call is TRBV7-2, the J call TRBJ2-3; D is unresolved. The receptor was derived from an elderly man in good health. CDR3 nucleotide sequence: TGTGCCAGCAGCTTAGTTGTAGATCGGCGCACAGATACGCAGTATTTT. Encoded protein: CASSLVVDRRTDTQYF.